Below, 17 T cell receptor beta chains from the same sample are listed, as sequenced in a study of blood T cell repertoires in COVID-19. Generated by immunoSEQ multiplex PCR, the TCRdb table keeps only in-frame clones and is missing some. The table has 140,000 to 150,000 clones, 80% to 90% seen once. Sequencing was done on a sample of peripheral blood. The receptors stem from a woman in her sixties or seventies with COVID-19, enrolled during active disease.

The chain is built from TRBV6-2 or TRBV6-3 and TRBJ2-7; weak D call: TRBD2 (7 bases). In germline, CDR1 is MNHEY, CDR2 SVGEGT. V shed 4 bases and J shed 0 bases, with 13 bases lying between them. This CDR3 spans 15 amino acids. CDR3 in amino acids: CASSLGGPSSYEQYF. The CDR3 DNA follows: TGTGCCAGCAGTTTGGGGGGGCCCAGCTCCTACGAGCAGTACTTC.

This rearrangement joins TRBV12-3 or TRBV12-4 to TRBJ2-7, with D maybe TRBD1 (6 bases). This CDR3 is 13 amino acids long. The V gene lost 6 bases and the J gene lost 3 bases, with 12 bases spanning the gap. DNA of the CDR3: TGTGCCAGCAGCGACAGGCGAATCTACGAGCAGTACTTC. Translated, it gives CASSDRRIYEQYF.

The CDR3 DNA reads TGTGCCAGCTTCCCTGGTAGCAGAAACACCTACAATGAGCAGTTCTTC. As protein: CASFPGSRNTYNEQFF. V gene TRBV18 combines with J gene TRBJ2-1; no clear D gene. Germline assignment: CDR1 KGHSH and CDR2 LQKENI. This CDR3 spans 16 amino acids. V was cut by 7 bases and J by 2 bases, with 18 bases left in between.

This chain connects TRBV27 to TRBJ2-2; TRBD1 matches at 7 bases. Per the germline V gene, CDR1 is MNHEY and CDR2 is SMNVEV (reference sequence). The CDR3 totals 15 residues. J was trimmed by 2 bases and V by 6 bases; bases with no gene match: 6. Written as DNA, the CDR3 is TGTGCCAGCAGAGCCGGGACAGTAAACACCGGGGAGCTGTTTTTT. This sequence encodes CASRAGTVNTGELFF.

Concerning this clone itself: The limits of the CDR3 on the DNA are not certain, so only TCRdb's listed CDR3 is given. The V call is TRBV12-3 or TRBV12-4, the J call TRBJ1-2; TRBD1, the D gene given by the table, was not confirmed from the DNA. Both ends counted, the CDR3 spans 13 residues. CDR3 sequence: CASSPDRVGVGTF.

The rearrangement uses TRBV19 and TRBJ2-5; 8 bases are a match to TRBD2. The J segment lost 4 bases and the V segment lost 1 base, leaving 8 bases of the junction unmatched. Germline CDR1 reads LNHDA; CDR2 reads SQIVND (reference sequence). The CDR3 runs to 16 residues. The CDR3 DNA follows: TGTGCCAGTAGTATAGGCGGGGGGCTCAAGGGAGAGACCCAGTACTTC. Translating gives CASSIGGGLKGETQYF.

The chain is built from TRBV11-2 and TRBJ2-7, with 7 bases identical to TRBD2. This CDR3 has 15 residues. Germline-derived CDR1 and CDR2 are SGHAT and FQNNGV. The ends lost 5 bases at V and 1 base at J; junction bases unmatched: 8. CDR3 sequence: CASSPSGGFSYEQYF. The CDR3 DNA reads as TGTGCCAGCAGCCCCTCCGGGGGGTTTTCCTACGAGCAGTACTTC.

The V and J genes are TRBV4-1 and TRBJ1-1; D is uncertain. The CDR3 spans 16 residues. Germline CDR1 reads MGHRA; CDR2 reads YSYEKL. V shed 5 bases and J shed 1 base, with 17 bases lying between them. The CDR3 sequence: CASSALRTIKNTEAFF. In DNA form, the CDR3 reads TGCGCCAGCAGCGCACTACGAACGATAAAGAACACTGAAGCTTTCTTT.

The rearrangement uses TRBV6-2 or TRBV6-3 and TRBJ2-7, with TRBD2 as a possible D gene (5 bases). Germline V lookup: CDR1 MNHEY, CDR2 SVGEGT. The germline V and J ends were trimmed by 5 bases and 3 bases, with 17 bases remaining between them. This CDR3 has 15 residues. The CDR3 sequence is CASSARRGRNYEQYF. The CDR3 DNA follows: TGTGCCAGCAGTGCCCGGAGAGGGAGAAACTACGAGCAGTACTTC.

The J gene is TRBJ1-6, the V gene TRBV6-5; TRBD1 matches at 9 bases. CDR1 and CDR2 from the germline V gene are MNHEY and SVGAGI. The ends lost 6 bases at V and 10 bases at J; junction bases unmatched: 10. The CDR3 loop spans 15 amino acids. In nucleotides, the CDR3 is TGTGCCAGCAGCCTCCGGGACAGGGTCCACTCACCCCTCCACTTT. As protein: CASSLRDRVHSPLHF.

Only one count was recorded for this clone. V gene TRBV2 combines with J gene TRBJ2-3, with unresolved D. The CDR3 loop spans 16 amino acids. Germline CDR1 and CDR2: SNHLY and FYNNEI. The V end lost 1 base, the J end lost 5 bases, and 16 bases lay between the germline ends. The CDR3 is CASSEVGSRLLDTQYF. In DNA, the CDR3 is TGTGCCAGCAGTGAAGTGGGCAGTCGCCTTCTAGATACGCAGTATTTT.

This clone was seen a single time. Additional DNA sequences in this sample encode the identical CDR3. This sequence joins TRBV12-3 or TRBV12-4 and TRBJ1-1; 9 nucleotides agree with TRBD1. The length of the CDR3 is 13 residues. The J segment lost 4 bases and the V segment lost 6 bases, leaving 3 bases of the junction unmatched. CDR3 loop: CASRPTGGTEAFF. The DNA of the CDR3 is TGTGCCAGCAGACCGACAGGGGGCACTGAAGCTTTCTTT.

There are a few counts of this clone. J is TRBJ2-3 and V is TRBV5-1; possible D gene TRBD1, 7 bases. This CDR3 has 15 amino acids. Per germline, CDR1 SGHRS and CDR2 YFSETQ. V gave up 2 bases and J gave up 5 bases, with 15 bases separating them. This chain's CDR3 is CASSFTGEVRDTQYF. Written as DNA, the CDR3 is TGCGCCAGCAGCTTTACAGGGGAGGTCAGAGATACGCAGTATTTT.

The rearrangement joins TRBV11-2 to TRBJ2-1, with 7 bases aligning to TRBD1. The trim removed 1 base at V and 8 bases at J, leaving 11 bases unmatched. Germline CDR1 is SGHAT and CDR2 is FQNNGV. The CDR3 extends over 16 amino acids. As DNA, the CDR3 is TGTGCCAGCAGCTTAGGGACAGGTCGAACGAAGGATGAGCAGTTCTTC. Amino acid sequence: CASSLGTGRTKDEQFF.

The J gene is TRBJ2-7, the V gene TRBV27, with D possibly TRBD1 on 7 matching bases. This CDR3 has 15 residues. Per the germline V gene, CDR1 is MNHEY and CDR2 is SMNVEV (reference sequence). The V and J ends lost 4 bases and 0 bases respectively, with 13 bases between them. CDR3 amino acids: CASSSGGLSSYEQYF. DNA of the CDR3: TGTGCCAGCAGTTCAGGGGGGCTGTCCTCCTACGAGCAGTACTTC.

This chain uses TRBV9 with TRBJ2-3; the match to TRBD1 covers 7 bases. Germline CDR1 reads SGDLS; CDR2 reads YYNGEE. CDR3 size: 16 residues. V was pared by 1 base and J by 3 bases, with 8 bases of the junction left unmatched. CDR3: CASSVTGAGGTDTQYF. The CDR3 nucleotides read TGTGCCAGCAGCGTAACAGGGGCGGGCGGAACAGATACGCAGTATTTT.

This rearrangement joins TRBV2 to TRBJ1-5; 9 nucleotides match TRBD1. This CDR3 has 16 amino acids. V dropped 4 bases and J dropped 2; count of bases not matched to a gene: 6. Germline CDR1 and CDR2: SNHLY and FYNNEI. CDR3 protein: CASSVGTGIRNQPQHF. The CDR3 coding sequence is TGTGCCAGCAGTGTGGGGACAGGGATCCGCAATCAGCCCCAGCATTTT.